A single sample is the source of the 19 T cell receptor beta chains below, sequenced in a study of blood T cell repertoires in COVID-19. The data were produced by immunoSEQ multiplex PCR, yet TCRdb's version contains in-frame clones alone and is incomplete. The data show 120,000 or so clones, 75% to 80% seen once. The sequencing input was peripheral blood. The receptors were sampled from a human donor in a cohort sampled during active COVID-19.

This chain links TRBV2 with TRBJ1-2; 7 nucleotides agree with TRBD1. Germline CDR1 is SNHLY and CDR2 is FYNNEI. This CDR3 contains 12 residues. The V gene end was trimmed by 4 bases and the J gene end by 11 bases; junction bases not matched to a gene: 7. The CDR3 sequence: CASSGWDRNYTF. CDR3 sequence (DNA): TGTGCCAGCAGTGGATGGGACAGAAATTACACCTTC.

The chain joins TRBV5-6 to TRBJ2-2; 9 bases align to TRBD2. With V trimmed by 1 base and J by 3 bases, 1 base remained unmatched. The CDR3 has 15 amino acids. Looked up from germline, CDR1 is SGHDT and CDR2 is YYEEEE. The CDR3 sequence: CASSLTSGYTGELFF. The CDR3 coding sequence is TGTGCCAGCAGCTTGACTAGCGGGTACACCGGGGAGCTGTTTTTT.

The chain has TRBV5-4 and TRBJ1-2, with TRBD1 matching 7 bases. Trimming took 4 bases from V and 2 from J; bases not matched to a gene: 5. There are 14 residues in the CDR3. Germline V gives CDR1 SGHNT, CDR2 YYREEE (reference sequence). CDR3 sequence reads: CASSRGRGNYGYTF. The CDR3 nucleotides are TGTGCCAGCAGCAGGGGGCGAGGGAACTATGGCTACACCTTC.

CDR3 sequence (DNA): TGTGCCAGTAGGGACAGGTCTGGGGCCAACGTCCTGACTTTC. Translation gives CASRDRSGANVLTF. The V and J genes are TRBV19 and TRBJ2-6, with 7 bases that match TRBD1. Per germline, CDR1 LNHDA and CDR2 SQIVND (reference sequence). J gave up 1 base and V 6 bases, and 0 bases lay outside the gene matches. The CDR3 runs to 14 residues.

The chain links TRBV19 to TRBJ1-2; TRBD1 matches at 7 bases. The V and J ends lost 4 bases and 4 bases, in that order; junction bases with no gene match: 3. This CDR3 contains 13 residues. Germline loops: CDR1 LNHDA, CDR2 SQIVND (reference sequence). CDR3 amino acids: CASSKGQSYGYTF. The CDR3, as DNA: TGTGCCAGTAGTAAGGGACAGAGCTATGGCTACACCTTC.

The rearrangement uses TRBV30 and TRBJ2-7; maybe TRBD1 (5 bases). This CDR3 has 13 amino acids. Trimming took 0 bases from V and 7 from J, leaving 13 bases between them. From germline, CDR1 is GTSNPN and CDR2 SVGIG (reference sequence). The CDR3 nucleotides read TGTGCCTGGAGTGTGGGCACTAACAGGGAGCAGTACTTC. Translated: CAWSVGTNREQYF.

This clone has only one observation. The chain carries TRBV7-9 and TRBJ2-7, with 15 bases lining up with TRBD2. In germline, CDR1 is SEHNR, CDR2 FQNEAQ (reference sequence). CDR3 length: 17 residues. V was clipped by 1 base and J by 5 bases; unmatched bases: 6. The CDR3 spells CASSLGTSGRAGDEQYF. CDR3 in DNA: TGTGCCAGCAGCTTAGGGACTAGCGGGAGGGCGGGAGACGAGCAGTACTTC.

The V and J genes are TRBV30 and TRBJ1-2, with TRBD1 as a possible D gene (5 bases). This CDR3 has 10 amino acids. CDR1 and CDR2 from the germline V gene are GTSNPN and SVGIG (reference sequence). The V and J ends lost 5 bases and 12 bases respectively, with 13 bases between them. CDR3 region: CAWSGFYHTF. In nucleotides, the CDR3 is TGTGCCTGGTCAGGGTTTTACCACACCTTC.

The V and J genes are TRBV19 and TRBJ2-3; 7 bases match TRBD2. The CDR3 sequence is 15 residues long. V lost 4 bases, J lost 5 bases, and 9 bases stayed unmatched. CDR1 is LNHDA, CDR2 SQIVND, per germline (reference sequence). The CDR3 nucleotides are TGTGCCAGTAGTAGATCGGCGGGAGCTGGAGATACGCAGTATTTT. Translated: CASSRSAGAGDTQYF.

The chain's CDR3 is CASSIRGPVETQYF. The CDR3 nucleotides read TGCGCCAGCAGCATCAGGGGGCCGGTAGAGACCCAGTACTTC. The gene calls are TRBV5-1 and TRBJ2-5; 8 bases map to TRBD1. V trimming: 4 bases; J trimming: 4 bases; junction bases outside the gene matches: 6. CDR1 is SGHRS, CDR2 YFSETQ, per germline. The CDR3 extends over 14 amino acids.

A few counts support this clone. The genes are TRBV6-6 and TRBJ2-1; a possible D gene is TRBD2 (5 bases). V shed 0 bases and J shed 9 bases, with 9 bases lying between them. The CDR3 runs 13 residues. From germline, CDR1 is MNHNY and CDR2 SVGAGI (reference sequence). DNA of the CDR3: TGTGCCAGCAGTTACTCGAATGAGGGTGAGCAGTTCTTC. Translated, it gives CASSYSNEGEQFF.

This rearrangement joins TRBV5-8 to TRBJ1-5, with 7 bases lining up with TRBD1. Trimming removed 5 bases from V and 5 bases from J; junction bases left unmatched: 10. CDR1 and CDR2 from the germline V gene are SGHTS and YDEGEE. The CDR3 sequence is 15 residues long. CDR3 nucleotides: TGTGCCAGCAGAATGGAGGGAACAGGGGATCAGCCCCAGCATTTT. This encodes CASRMEGTGDQPQHF.

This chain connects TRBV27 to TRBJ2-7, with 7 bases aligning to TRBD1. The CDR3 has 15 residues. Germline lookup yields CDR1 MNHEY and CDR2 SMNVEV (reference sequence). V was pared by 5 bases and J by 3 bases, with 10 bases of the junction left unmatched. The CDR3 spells CASSPGTVSIYEQYF. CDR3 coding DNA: TGTGCCAGCAGTCCTGGGACAGTTTCTATCTACGAGCAGTACTTC.

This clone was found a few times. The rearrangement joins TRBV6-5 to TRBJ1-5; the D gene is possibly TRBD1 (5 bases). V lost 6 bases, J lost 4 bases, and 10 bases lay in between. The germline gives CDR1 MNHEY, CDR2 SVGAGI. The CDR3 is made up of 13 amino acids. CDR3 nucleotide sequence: TGTGCCAGCAGCCCCGGGGGGAATCAGCCCCAGCATTTT. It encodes CASSPGGNQPQHF.

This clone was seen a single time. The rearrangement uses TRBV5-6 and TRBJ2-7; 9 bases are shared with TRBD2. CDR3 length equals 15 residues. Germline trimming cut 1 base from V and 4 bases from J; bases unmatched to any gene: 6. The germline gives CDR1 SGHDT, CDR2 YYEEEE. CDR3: CASSLMTSGPYEQYF. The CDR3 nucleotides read TGTGCCAGCAGCTTGATGACTAGCGGTCCATACGAGCAGTACTTC.

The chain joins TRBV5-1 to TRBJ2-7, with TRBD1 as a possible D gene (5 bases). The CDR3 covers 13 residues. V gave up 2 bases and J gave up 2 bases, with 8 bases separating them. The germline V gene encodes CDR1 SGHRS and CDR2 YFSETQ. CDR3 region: CASSFEDTYEQYF. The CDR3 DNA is TGCGCCAGCAGCTTTGAGGACACCTACGAGCAGTACTTC.

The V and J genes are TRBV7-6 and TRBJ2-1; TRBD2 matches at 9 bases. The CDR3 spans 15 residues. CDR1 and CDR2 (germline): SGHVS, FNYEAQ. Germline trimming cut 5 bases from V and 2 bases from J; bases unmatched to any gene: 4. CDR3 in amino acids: CASSPRLAAYNEQFF. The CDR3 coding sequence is TGTGCCAGCAGCCCCCGACTAGCGGCCTACAATGAGCAGTTCTTC.

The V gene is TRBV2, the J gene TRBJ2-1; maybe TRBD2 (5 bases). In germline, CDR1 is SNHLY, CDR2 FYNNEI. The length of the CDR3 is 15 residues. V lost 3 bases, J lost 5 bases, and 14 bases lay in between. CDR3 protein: CASSDYSDGDNEQFF. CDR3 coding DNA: TGTGCCAGCAGTGATTATAGCGACGGCGACAATGAGCAGTTCTTC. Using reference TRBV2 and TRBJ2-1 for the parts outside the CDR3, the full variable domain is EPEVTQTPSHQVTQMGQEVILRCVPISNHLYFYWYRQILGQKVEFLVSFYNNEISEKSEIFDDQFSVERPDGSNFTLKIRSTKLEDSAMYFCASSDYSDGDNEQFFGPGTRLTVL.

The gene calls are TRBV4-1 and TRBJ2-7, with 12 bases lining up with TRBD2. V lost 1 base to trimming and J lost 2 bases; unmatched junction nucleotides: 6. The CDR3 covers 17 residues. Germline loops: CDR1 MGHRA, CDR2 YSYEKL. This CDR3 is CASSQAQLAGGTYEQYF. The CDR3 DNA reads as TGCGCCAGCAGCCAAGCCCAACTAGCGGGAGGCACCTACGAGCAGTACTTC.